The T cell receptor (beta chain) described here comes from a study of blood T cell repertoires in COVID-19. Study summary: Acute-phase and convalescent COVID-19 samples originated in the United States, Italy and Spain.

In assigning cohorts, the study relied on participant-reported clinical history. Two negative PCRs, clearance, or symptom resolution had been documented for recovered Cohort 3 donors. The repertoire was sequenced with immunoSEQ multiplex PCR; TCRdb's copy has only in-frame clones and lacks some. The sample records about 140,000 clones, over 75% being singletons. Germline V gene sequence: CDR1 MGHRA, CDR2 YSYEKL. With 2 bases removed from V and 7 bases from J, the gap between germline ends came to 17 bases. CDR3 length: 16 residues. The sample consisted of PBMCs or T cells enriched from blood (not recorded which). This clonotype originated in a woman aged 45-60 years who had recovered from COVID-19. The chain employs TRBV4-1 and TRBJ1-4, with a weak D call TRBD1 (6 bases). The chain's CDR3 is CASSQPRGGRVEKLFF. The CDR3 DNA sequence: TGCGCCAGCAGCCAACCAAGGGGGGGCAGGGTTGAAAAACTGTTTTTT.